Included here is one TCR beta chain sequence, with context. The protocol was immunoSEQ multiplex PCR, while the TCRdb copy is restricted to in-frame clones and leaves out a portion. This sample yields about 59,000 clones, of which around 85% are seen a single time; 4.5% to 7% belongs to the top ten. CDR1 is LNHNV, CDR2 YYDKDF, per germline (reference sequence). J lost 1 base, V lost 0 bases, and 4 bases had no gene match. This CDR3 is 16 amino acids long. This record belongs to a study of blood T cell repertoires in COVID-19. V usage is TRBV15 and J usage is TRBJ2-3; 7 bases line up with TRBD1. Sequenced input: peripheral blood. This TCR was recovered from a woman aged 70 to 79 with acute or convalescent COVID-19. The CDR3 region is CATSRDRTGGTDTQYF. CDR3 DNA: TGTGCCACCAGCAGAGACCGGACAGGAGGCACAGATACGCAGTATTTT.